This T cell receptor beta chain originates from a study of blood T cell repertoires in COVID-19. The CDR3 covers 14 residues. With 6 bases clipped from V and 3 bases from J, the junction kept 4 bases outside the gene matches. Germline-derived CDR1 and CDR2 are MNHEY and SVGEGT. Some clones are missing from TCRdb's copy, which holds only in-frame ones; the method was immunoSEQ multiplex PCR. The sample has some 88,000 clones; 85% to 90% are singletons. Sequenced sample: peripheral blood. This clonotype was obtained from a woman aged 65 to 85 with acute or convalescent COVID-19. V is TRBV6-2 or TRBV6-3 and J is TRBJ2-2; 7 positions match TRBD2. The CDR3 nucleotides read TGTGCCAGCAGCCCCGCGGGGGACACCGGGGAGCTGTTTTTT. Its protein product is CASSPAGDTGELFF.